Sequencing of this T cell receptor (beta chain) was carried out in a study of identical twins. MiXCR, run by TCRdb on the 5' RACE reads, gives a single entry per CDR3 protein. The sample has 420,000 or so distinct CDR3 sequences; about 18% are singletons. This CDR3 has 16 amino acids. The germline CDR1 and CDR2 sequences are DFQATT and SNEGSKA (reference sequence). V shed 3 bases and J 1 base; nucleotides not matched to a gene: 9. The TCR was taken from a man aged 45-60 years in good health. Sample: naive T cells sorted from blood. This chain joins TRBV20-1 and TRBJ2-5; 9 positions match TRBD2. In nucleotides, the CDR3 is TGCAGTGCTAGTACTAAGGGACTAGCCGCCCAAGAGACCCAGTACTTC. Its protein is CSASTKGLAAQETQYF.